This entry features one T cell receptor beta chain sequence. CDR3 length equals 13 residues. V shed 3 bases and J shed 4 bases, with 9 bases lying between them. Germline-derived CDR1 and CDR2 are LGHDT and YNNKEL (reference sequence). The data derive from a study of blood T cells in healthy people across ages. For the study at large: Per two T cells, about one barcoded beta molecule was captured through template switching.

Primed by a sample-barcoded 5' primer and a J-beta primer mix, a second PCR proceeded for about 7 to 11 cycles. Every molecule of cDNA carried a tag from a template-switch adaptor with 12 random nucleotides. TCRdb fed the 5' RACE reads into MiXCR, producing one record per CDR3 protein. Of hundreds of thousands of distinct CDR3 sequences detected, around 27% appear once; the ten largest clones hold 3% to 4.5%. These data are also associated with another study on T cells of mothers and their children. That work adds: The sample comes from 8 or 9 healthy Caucasian donors: mothers and children.

The chain is built from TRBV3-1 and TRBJ1-2; D unclear. The specimen sequenced was blood. The origin of this receptor is a boy aged 2 to 10 in good health. The CDR3 DNA sequence: TGTGCCAGCAGCCAGGGAATGGGCTATGGCTACACCTTC. Protein: CASSQGMGYGYTF.